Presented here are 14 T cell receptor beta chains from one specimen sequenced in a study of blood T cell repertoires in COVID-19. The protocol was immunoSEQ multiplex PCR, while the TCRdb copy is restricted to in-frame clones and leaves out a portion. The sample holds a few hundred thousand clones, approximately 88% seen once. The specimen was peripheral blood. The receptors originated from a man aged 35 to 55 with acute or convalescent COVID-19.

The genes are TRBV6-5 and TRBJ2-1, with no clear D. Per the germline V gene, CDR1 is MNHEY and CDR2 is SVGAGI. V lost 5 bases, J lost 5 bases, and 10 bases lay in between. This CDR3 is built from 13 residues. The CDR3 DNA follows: TGTGCCAGCAGTATGCGGCGGAACAATGAGCAGTTCTTC. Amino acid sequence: CASSMRRNNEQFF.

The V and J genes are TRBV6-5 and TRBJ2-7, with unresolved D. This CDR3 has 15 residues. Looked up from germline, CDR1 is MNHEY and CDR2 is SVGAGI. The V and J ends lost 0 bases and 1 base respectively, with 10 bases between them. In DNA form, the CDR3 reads TGTGCCAGCAGTTACTCCTTCCTGGAGTCCTACGAGCAGTACTTC. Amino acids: CASSYSFLESYEQYF.

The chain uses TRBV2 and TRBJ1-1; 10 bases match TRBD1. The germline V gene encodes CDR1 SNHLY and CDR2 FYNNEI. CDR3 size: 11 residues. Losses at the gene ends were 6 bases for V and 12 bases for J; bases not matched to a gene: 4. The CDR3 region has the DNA TGTGCCAGCAGCGAGGGACAGGGGACTTTCTTT. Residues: CASSEGQGTFF.

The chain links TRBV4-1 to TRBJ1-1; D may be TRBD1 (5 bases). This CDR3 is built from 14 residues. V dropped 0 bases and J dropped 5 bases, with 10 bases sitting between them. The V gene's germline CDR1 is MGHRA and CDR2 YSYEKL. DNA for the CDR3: TGCGCCAGCAGCCAAGACCAGGGTTGGACTGAAGCTTTCTTT. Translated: CASSQDQGWTEAFF.

CDR3 in amino acids: CASSRDRYYEQYF. The CDR3 bases are TGTGCCAGCAGCCGGGACAGGTACTACGAGCAGTACTTC. The rearrangement links TRBV3-1 (or the pseudogene TRBV3-2) to TRBJ2-7, with 8 bases fitting TRBD1. Germline lookup yields CDR1 LGHDT and CDR2 YNNKEL (reference sequence). This CDR3 contains 13 residues. The V segment lost 4 bases and the J segment 3 bases; nucleotides outside the gene matches: 2.

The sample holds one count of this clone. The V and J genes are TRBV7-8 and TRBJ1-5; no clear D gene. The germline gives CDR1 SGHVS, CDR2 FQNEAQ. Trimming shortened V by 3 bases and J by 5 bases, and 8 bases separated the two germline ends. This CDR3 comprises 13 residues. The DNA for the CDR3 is TGTGCCAGCAGCTTTTACAGTGATCAGCCCCAGCATTTT. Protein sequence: CASSFYSDQPQHF.

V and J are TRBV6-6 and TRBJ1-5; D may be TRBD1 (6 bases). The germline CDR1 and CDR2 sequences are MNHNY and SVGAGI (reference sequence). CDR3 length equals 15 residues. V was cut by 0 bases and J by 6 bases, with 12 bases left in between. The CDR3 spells CASSYSNRVGQPQHF. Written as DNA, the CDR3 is TGTGCCAGCAGTTACTCGAACAGGGTGGGTCAGCCCCAGCATTTT.

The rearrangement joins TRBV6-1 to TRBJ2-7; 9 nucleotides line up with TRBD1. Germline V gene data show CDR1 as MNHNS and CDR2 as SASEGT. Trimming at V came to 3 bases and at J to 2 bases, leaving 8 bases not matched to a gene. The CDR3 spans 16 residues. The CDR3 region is CASSDPGQGLTYEQYF. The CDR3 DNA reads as TGTGCCAGCAGTGATCCGGGACAGGGTCTCACCTACGAGCAGTACTTC.

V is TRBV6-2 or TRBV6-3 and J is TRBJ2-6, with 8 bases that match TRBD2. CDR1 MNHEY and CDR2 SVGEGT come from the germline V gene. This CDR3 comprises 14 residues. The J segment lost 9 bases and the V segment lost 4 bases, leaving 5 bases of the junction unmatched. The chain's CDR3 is CASSFGREVNVLTF. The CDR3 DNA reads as TGTGCCAGCAGTTTCGGGAGGGAGGTCAACGTCCTGACTTTC.

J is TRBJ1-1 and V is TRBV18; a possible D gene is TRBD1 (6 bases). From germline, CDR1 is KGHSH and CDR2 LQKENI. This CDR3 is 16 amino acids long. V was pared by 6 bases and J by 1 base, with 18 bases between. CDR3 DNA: TGTGCCAGCTCGAAAACAGGGACCAATTCGAACACTGAAGCTTTCTTT. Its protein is CASSKTGTNSNTEAFF.

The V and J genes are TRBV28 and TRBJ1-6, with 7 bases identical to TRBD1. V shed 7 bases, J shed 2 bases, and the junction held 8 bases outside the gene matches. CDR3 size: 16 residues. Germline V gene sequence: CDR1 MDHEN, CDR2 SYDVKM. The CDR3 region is CASTVQGLTYNSPLHF. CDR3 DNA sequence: TGTGCCAGCACCGTACAGGGGCTCACCTATAATTCACCCCTCCACTTT.

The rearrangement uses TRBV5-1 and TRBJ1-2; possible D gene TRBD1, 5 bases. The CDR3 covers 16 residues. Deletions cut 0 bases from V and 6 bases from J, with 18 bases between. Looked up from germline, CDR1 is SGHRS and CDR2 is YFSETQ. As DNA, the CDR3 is TGCGCCAGCAGCTTGGAGGGGAGGGGTGATGTCGATGGCTACACCTTC. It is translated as CASSLEGRGDVDGYTF.

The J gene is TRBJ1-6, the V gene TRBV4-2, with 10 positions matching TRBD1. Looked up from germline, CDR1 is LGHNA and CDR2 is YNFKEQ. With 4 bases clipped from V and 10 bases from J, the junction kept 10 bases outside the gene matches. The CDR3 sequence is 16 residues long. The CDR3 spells CASSLPQGQGFSPLHF. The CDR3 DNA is TGTGCCAGCAGCCTCCCCCAGGGACAGGGGTTCTCACCCCTCCACTTT.

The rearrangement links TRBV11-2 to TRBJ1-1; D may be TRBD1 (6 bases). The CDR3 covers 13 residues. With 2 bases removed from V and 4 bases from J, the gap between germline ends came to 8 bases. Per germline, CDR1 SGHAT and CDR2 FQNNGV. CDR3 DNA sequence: TGTGCCAGCAGCTTAAGGGGGGGCACTGAAGCTTTCTTT. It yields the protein CASSLRGGTEAFF.